The 7 T cell receptor beta chains below all came from one sample that was sequenced in a study of T cell responses to AZD1222 COVID-19 vaccine. The repertoire was sequenced with immunoSEQ multiplex PCR; TCRdb's copy has only in-frame clones and lacks some. This table has more than 70,000 clones, about 90% appearing once. The sample in question was peripheral blood, obtained on day 0 of AZD1222 vaccination. These receptors originate from an adult in good health.

J is TRBJ1-2 and V is TRBV19, with unresolved D. CDR3 length: 12 amino acids. V was pared by 8 bases and J by 5 bases, with 12 bases between. Germline lookup yields CDR1 LNHDA and CDR2 SQIVND (reference sequence). DNA of the CDR3: TGTGCCAGTTTCTGGGGTGGATATGGCTACACCTTC. It specifies CASFWGGYGYTF.

The chain combines TRBV7-3 with TRBJ2-2; TRBD2 matches at 15 bases. The junction had 9 bases not matched to a gene; V was cut back by 5 bases and J by 8 bases. The germline V gene has CDR1 SGHTA and CDR2 FQGTGA. The CDR3 covers 17 residues. The CDR3 DNA is TGTGCCAGCAGCCCTTCCGGACTAGCGGGAGGGACGGGGGAGCTGTTTTTT. Protein sequence: CASSPSGLAGGTGELFF.

Concerning this clone itself: One end of the junction varies from germline; a read error may be responsible. The chain carries TRBV2 and TRBJ1-2; 7 bases are a match to TRBD1. Germline assignment: CDR1 SNHLY and CDR2 FYNNEI. This CDR3 comprises 13 residues. The CDR3 sequence is CASRDWTGDGYTF. CDR3 coding DNA: TGTGCCAGCCGTGATTGGACAGGCGATGGCTACACCTTC.

The V and J genes are TRBV19 and TRBJ1-5, with 8 bases matching TRBD1. The junction had 7 bases not matched to a gene; V was cut back by 7 bases and J by 2 bases. This CDR3 has 15 residues. The germline CDR1 and CDR2 sequences are LNHDA and SQIVND (reference sequence). The CDR3 sequence: CASKDRVMGNQPQHF. The CDR3 coding sequence is TGTGCCAGTAAGGACAGGGTTATGGGCAATCAGCCCCAGCATTTT.

V is TRBV27 and J is TRBJ1-3, with D possibly being TRBD1 (6 bases). From germline, CDR1 is MNHEY and CDR2 SMNVEV (reference sequence). The CDR3 runs to 15 residues. V lost 1 base, J lost 4 bases, and 11 bases lay in between. CDR3 DNA: TGTGCCAGCAGTTTATTTGGGGGCTTCGGAAACACCATATATTTT. Translated: CASSLFGGFGNTIYF.

The chain employs TRBV5-4 and TRBJ1-1; D remains ambiguous. Trimming cost V 0 bases and J 2 bases, with 11 bases left between them. Germline values: CDR1 SGHNT, CDR2 YYREEE (reference sequence). The CDR3 sequence is 15 residues long. The chain's CDR3 is CASSLAAYFNTEAFF. The DNA for the CDR3 is TGTGCCAGCAGCTTGGCAGCCTACTTTAACACTGAAGCTTTCTTT.

The chain links TRBV18 to TRBJ1-2; 7 nucleotides line up with TRBD1. Germline V gene lookup returns CDR1 KGHSH and CDR2 LQKENI. This CDR3 comprises 15 residues. Trimming took 5 bases from V and 7 from J; bases not matched to a gene: 13. CDR3 residues: CASSVPDRASFGYTF. In DNA form, the CDR3 reads TGTGCCAGCTCAGTTCCTGACAGGGCATCTTTTGGCTACACCTTC.